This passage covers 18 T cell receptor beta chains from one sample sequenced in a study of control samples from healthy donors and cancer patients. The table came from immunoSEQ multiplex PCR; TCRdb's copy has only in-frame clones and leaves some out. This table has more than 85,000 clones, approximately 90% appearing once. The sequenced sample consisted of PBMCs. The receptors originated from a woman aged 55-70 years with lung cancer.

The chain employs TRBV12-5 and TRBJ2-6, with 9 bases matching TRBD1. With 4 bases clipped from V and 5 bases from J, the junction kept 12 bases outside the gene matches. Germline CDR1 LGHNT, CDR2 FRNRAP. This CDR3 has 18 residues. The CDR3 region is CASGSGQGLSSRANVLTF. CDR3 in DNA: TGTGCTAGTGGTTCCGGACAGGGGCTTTCTTCTAGGGCCAACGTCCTGACTTTC.

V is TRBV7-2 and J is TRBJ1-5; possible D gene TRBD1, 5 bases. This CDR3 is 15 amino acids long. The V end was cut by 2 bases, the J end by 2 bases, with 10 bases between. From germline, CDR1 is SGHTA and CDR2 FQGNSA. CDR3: CASSLLGGGNQPQHF. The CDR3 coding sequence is TGTGCCAGCAGCTTACTTGGGGGTGGCAATCAGCCCCAGCATTTT.

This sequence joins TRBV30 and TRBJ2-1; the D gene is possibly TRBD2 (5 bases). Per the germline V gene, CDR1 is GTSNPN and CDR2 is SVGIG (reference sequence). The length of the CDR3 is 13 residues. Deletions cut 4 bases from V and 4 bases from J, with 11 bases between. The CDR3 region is CAWNPDSYNEQFF. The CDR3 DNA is TGTGCCTGGAACCCGGACTCATACAATGAGCAGTTCTTC.

The CDR3 DNA reads as TGTGCCAGCAGCGTAGGAGACAGGGGGCGTCTCTCTGGGGCCAACGTCCTGACTTTC. It is translated as CASSVGDRGRLSGANVLTF. This sequence joins TRBV9 and TRBJ2-6; 10 bases match TRBD1. J lost 0 bases, V lost 0 bases, and 6 bases had no gene match. Germline V gives CDR1 SGDLS, CDR2 YYNGEE. This CDR3 has 19 amino acids.

CDR3 DNA: TGTGCCATCAGAACCCCTGTGGGACAGGGGACCACTGAAGCTTTCTTT. It is translated as CAIRTPVGQGTTEAFF. The chain combines TRBV10-3 with TRBJ1-1; 10 bases align to TRBD1. V was pared by 6 bases and J by 4 bases, with 11 bases of the junction left unmatched. Germline V gene data show CDR1 as ENHRY and CDR2 as SYGVKD. This CDR3 has 16 residues.

CDR3 region: CASSIGTGVMQETQYF. In nucleotides, the CDR3 is TGTGCCAGCAGCATCGGGACAGGAGTTATGCAAGAGACCCAGTACTTC. V gene TRBV9 combines with J gene TRBJ2-5; TRBD1 aligns across 8 bases. J gave up 2 bases and V 4 bases, and 10 bases lay outside the gene matches. CDR1 SGDLS and CDR2 YYNGEE come from the germline V gene. CDR3 length: 16 amino acids. The full variable domain, its missing parts supplied by reference TRBV9 and TRBJ2-5, is DSGVTQTPKHLITATGQRVTLRCSPRSGDLSVYWYQQSLDQGLQFLIQYYNGEERAKGNILERFSAQQFPDLHSELNLSSLELGDSALYFCASSIGTGVMQETQYFGPGTRLLVL.

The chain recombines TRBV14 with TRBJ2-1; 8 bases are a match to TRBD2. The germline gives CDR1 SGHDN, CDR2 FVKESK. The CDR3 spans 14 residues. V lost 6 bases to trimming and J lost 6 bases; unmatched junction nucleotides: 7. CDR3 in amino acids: CASSTAGAGNEQFF. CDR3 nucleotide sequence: TGTGCCAGCAGTACAGCGGGAGCGGGCAATGAGCAGTTCTTC.

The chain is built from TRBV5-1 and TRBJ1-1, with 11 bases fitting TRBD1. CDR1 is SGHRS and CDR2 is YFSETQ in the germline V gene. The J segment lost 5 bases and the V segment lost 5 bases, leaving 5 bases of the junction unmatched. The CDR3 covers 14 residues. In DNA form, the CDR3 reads TGCGCCAGCAGACTGGACAGGGGGCTTACTGAAGCTTTCTTT. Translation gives CASRLDRGLTEAFF.

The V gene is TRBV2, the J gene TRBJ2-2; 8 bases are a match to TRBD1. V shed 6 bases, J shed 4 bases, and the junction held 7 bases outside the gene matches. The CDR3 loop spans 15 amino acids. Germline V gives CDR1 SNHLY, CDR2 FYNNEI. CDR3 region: CASRRQGTSTGELFF. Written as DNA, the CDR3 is TGTGCCAGCAGACGACAGGGGACGAGCACCGGGGAGCTGTTTTTT.

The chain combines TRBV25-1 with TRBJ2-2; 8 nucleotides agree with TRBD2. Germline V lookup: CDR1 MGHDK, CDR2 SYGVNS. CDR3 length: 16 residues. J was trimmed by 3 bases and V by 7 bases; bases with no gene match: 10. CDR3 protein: CASTTLGAGDTGELFF. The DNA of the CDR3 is TGTGCCAGCACCACTCTTGGAGCGGGGGACACCGGGGAGCTGTTTTTT.

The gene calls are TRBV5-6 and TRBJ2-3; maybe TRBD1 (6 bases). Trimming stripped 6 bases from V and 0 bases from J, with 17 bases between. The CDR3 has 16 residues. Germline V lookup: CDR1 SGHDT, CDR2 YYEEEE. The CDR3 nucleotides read TGTGCCAGCACCATCAGGCCCGGACAGAGCACAGATACGCAGTATTTT. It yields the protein CASTIRPGQSTDTQYF.

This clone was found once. The CDR3 region is CSVQAEASYNSPLHF. DNA of the CDR3: TGCAGCGTTCAGGCCGAGGCCTCCTATAATTCACCCCTCCACTTT. The rearrangement joins TRBV29-1 to TRBJ1-6; D is undetermined. CDR1 is SQVTM, CDR2 ANQGSEA, per germline. CDR3 size: 15 residues. V gave up 5 bases and J gave up 0 bases, with 11 bases separating them.

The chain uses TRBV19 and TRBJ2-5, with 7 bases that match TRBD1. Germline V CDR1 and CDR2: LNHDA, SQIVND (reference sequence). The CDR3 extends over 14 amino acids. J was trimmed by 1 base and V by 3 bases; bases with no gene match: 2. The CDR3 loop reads CASSMGTAQETQYF. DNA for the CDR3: TGTGCCAGTAGTATGGGGACAGCCCAAGAGACCCAGTACTTC. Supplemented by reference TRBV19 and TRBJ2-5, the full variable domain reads DGGITQSPKYLFRKEGQNVTLSCEQNLNHDAMYWYRQDPGQGLRLIYYSQIVNDFQKGDIAEGYSVSREKKESFPLTVTSAQKNPTAFYLCASSMGTAQETQYFGPGTRLLVL.

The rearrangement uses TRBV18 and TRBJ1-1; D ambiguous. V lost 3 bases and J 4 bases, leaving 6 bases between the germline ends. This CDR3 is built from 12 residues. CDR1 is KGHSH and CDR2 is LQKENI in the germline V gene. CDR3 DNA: TGTGCCAGCTCACCCGTGGGCACTGAAGCTTTCTTT. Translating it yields CASSPVGTEAFF.

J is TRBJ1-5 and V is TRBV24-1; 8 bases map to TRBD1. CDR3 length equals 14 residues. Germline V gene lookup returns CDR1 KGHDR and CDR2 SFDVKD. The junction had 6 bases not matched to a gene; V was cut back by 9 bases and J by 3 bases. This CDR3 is CATSDRDPNQPQHF. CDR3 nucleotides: TGTGCCACCTCGGACAGGGACCCCAATCAGCCCCAGCATTTT.

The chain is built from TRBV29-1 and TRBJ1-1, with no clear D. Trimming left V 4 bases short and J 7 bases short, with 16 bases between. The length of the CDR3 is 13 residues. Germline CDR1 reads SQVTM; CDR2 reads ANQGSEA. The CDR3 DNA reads TGCAGCGTTGGTAGGACCCTCACCTTTGAAGCTTTCTTT. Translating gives CSVGRTLTFEAFF.

DNA of the CDR3: TGTGCCAGCACCGACAGGGTGAGCTCTGGAAACACCATATATTTT. This codes for CASTDRVSSGNTIYF. The chain joins TRBV6-5 to TRBJ1-3; TRBD1 aligns across 7 bases. Losses at the gene ends were 7 bases for V and 0 bases for J; bases not matched to a gene: 6. There are 15 residues in the CDR3. Per the germline V gene, CDR1 is MNHEY and CDR2 is SVGAGI.

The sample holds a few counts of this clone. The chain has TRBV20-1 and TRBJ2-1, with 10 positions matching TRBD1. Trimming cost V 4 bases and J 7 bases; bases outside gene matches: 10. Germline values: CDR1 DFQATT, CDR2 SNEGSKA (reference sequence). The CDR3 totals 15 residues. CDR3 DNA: TGCAGTGCTAATGAAAGGACAGGGGGTAGGAATGAGCAGTTCTTC. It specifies CSANERTGGRNEQFF.